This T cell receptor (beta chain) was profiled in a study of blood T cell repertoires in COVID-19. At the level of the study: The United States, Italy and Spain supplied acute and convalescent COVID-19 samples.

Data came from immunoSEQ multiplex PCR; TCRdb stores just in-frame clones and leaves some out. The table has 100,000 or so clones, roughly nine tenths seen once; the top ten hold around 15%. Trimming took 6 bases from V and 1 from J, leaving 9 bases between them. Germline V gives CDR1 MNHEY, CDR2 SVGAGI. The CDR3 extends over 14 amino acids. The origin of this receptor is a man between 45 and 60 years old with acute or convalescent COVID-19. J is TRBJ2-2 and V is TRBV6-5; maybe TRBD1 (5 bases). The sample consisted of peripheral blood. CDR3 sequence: CASSYDRNTGELFF. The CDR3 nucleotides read TGTGCCAGCAGCTACGACAGGAACACCGGGGAGCTGTTTTTT.